This entry describes one T cell receptor beta chain. The sample is drawn from a study of blood T cell repertoires in COVID-19. Data came from immunoSEQ multiplex PCR; TCRdb stores just in-frame clones and leaves some out. The sample consists of about 440,000 clones, about 91% of them appearing once. Patients at the Seattle site were enrolled during active infection and followed longitudinally. V lost 3 bases and J lost 2; bases outside the gene matches: 12. This CDR3 region has 18 residues. Germline assignment: CDR1 SGHTA and CDR2 FQGNSA. The chain couples TRBV7-2 to TRBJ2-4; 8 nucleotides match TRBD1. The material sequenced was peripheral blood. This TCR was recovered from a woman between 50 and 59 years old with COVID-19, enrolled during active disease. CDR3 sequence: CASSFPRDRIGSKNIQYF. CDR3 nucleotides: TGTGCCAGCAGCTTCCCCCGGGACAGGATTGGGTCCAAAAACATTCAGTACTTC.